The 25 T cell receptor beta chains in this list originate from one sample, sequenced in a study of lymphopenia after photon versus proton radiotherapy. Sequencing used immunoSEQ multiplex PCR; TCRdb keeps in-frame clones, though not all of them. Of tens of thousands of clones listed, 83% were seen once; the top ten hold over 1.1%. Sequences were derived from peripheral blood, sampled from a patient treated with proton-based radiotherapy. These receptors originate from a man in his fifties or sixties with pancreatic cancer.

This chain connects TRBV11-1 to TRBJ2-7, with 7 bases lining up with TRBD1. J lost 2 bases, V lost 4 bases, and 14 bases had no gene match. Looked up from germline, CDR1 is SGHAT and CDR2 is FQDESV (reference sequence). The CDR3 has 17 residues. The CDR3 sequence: CASSYLGVGQTPYEQYF. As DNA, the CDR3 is TGTGCCAGCAGCTACCTCGGGGTGGGACAGACCCCCTACGAGCAGTACTTC.

The CDR3 here is CASSSPGHNQPQHF. CDR3 DNA sequence: TGTGCCAGCAGTTCACCGGGGCACAATCAGCCCCAGCATTTT. This chain links TRBV28 with TRBJ1-5; a weak D match, TRBD1 (5 bases). Trimming took 4 bases from V and 3 from J, leaving 10 bases between them. The CDR3 extends over 14 amino acids. Germline V gene sequence: CDR1 MDHEN, CDR2 SYDVKM. The complete variable domain, with remaining parts taken from reference TRBV28 and TRBJ1-5, reads DVKVTQSSRYLVKRTGEKVFLECVQDMDHENMFWYRQDPGLGLRLIYFSYDVKMKEKGDIPEGYSVSREKKERFSLILESASTNQTSMYLCASSSPGHNQPQHFGDGTRLSIL.

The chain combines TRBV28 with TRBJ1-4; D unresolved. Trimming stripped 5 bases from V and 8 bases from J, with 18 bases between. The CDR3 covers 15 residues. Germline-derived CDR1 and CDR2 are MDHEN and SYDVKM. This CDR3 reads CASSPEGSLGEKLFF. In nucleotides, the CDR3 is TGTGCCAGCAGTCCCGAAGGTAGCCTCGGAGAAAAACTGTTTTTT.

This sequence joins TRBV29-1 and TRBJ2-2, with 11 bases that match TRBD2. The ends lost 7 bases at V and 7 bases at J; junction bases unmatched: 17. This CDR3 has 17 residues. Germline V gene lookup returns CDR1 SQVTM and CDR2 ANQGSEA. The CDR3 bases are TGCAGCGCCCAAGGGGGGACTAGCGGTCGGTTGGACGGGGAGCTGTTTTTT. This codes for CSAQGGTSGRLDGELFF.

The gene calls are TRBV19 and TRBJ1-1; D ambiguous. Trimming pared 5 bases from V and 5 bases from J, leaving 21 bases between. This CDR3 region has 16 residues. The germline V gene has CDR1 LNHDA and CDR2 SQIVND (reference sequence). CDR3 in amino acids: CASSDRAASGRTEAFF. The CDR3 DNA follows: TGTGCCAGTAGTGATCGGGCAGCCTCCGGTCGGACTGAAGCTTTCTTT.

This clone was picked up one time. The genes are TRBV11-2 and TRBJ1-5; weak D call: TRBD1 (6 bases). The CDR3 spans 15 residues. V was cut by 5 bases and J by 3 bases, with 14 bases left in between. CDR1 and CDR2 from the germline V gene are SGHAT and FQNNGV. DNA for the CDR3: TGTGCCAGCAGCCGGGGGGGCCGCCCCAATCAGCCCCAGCATTTT. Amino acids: CASSRGGRPNQPQHF.

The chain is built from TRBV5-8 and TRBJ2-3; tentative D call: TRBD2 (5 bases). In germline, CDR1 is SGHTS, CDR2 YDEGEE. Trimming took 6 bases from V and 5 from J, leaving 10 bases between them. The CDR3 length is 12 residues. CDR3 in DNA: TGTGCCAGCAATCCGGGAAGAGATACGCAGTATTTT. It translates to CASNPGRDTQYF.

Written as DNA, the CDR3 is TGTGCCAGCAGCCCCCCGGTGGCTGGGGCCAACGTCCTGACTTTC. Its protein is CASSPPVAGANVLTF. The genes are TRBV28 and TRBJ2-6; no firm D call. Germline V gene lookup returns CDR1 MDHEN and CDR2 SYDVKM. The CDR3 is 15 amino acids. Trimming cost V 6 bases and J 2 bases, with 11 bases left between them. The full variable domain, with the rest looked up from reference TRBV28 and TRBJ2-6, is DVKVTQSSRYLVKRTGEKVFLECVQDMDHENMFWYRQDPGLGLRLIYFSYDVKMKEKGDIPEGYSVSREKKERFSLILESASTNQTSMYLCASSPPVAGANVLTFGAGSRLTVL.

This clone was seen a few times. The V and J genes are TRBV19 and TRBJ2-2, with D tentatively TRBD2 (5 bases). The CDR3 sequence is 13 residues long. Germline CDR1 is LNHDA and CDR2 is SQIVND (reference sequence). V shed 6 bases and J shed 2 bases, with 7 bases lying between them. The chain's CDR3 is CASRTRNTGELFF. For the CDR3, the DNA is TGTGCCAGTAGAACTAGAAACACCGGGGAGCTGTTTTTT.

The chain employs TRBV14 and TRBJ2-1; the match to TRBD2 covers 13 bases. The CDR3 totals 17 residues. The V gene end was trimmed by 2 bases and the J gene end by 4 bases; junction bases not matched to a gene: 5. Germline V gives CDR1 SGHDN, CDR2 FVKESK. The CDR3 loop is CASSQPALAGGYNEQFF. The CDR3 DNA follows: TGTGCCAGCAGCCAACCTGCACTAGCGGGAGGGTACAATGAGCAGTTCTTC.

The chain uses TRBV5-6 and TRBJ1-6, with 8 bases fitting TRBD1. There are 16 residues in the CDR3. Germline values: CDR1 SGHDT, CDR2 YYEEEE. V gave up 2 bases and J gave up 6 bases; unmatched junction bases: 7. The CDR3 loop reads CASSLWQGAGNSPLHF. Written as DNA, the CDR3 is TGTGCCAGCAGCTTATGGCAGGGGGCAGGTAATTCACCCCTCCACTTT.

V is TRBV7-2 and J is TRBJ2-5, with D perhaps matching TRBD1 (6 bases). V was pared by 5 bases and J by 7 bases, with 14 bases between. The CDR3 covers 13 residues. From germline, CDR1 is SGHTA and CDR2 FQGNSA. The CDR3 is CASSPRTAGTQYF. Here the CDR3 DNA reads TGTGCCAGCAGCCCCAGGACAGCTGGGACCCAGTACTTC.

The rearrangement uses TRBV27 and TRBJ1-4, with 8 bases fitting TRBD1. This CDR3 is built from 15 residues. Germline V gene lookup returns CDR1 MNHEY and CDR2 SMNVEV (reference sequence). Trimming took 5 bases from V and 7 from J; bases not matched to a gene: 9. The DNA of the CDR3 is TGTGCCAGCAGTCCCCAGGGGGCCGGTGGTGAAAAACTGTTTTTT. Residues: CASSPQGAGGEKLFF.

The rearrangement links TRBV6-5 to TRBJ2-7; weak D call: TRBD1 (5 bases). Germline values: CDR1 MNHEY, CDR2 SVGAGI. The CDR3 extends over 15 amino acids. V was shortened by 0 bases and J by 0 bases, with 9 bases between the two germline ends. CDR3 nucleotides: TGTGCCAGCAGTTACTCAAAGGGGTACTCCTACGAGCAGTACTTC. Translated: CASSYSKGYSYEQYF.

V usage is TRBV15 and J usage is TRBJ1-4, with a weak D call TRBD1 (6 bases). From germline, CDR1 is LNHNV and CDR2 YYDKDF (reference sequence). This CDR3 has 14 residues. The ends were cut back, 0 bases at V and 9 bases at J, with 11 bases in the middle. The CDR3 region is CATSREYGQQKLFF. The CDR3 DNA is TGTGCCACCAGCAGAGAATATGGACAGCAAAAACTGTTTTTT.

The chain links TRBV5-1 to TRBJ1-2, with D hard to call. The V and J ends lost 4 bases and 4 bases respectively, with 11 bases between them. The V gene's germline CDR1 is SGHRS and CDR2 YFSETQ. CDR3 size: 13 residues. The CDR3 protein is CASSQRRAYGYTF. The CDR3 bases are TGCGCCAGCAGCCAAAGGAGAGCCTATGGCTACACCTTC.

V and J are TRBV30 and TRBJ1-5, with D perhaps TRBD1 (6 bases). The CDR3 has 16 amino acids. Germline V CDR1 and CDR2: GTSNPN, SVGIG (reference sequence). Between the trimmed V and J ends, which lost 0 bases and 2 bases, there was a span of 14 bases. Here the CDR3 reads CAWSVRGGVGNQPQHF. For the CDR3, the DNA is TGTGCCTGGAGTGTACGGGGGGGCGTGGGCAATCAGCCCCAGCATTTT.

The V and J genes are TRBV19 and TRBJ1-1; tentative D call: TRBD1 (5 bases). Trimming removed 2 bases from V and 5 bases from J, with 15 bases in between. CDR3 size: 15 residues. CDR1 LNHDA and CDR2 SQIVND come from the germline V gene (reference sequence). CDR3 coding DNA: TGTGCCAGTAGTATATCGAGGGGAGCGGGGACTGAAGCTTTCTTT. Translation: CASSISRGAGTEAFF.

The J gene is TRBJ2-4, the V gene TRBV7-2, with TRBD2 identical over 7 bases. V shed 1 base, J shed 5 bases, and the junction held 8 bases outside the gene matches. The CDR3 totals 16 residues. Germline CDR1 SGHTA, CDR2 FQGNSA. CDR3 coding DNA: TGTGCCAGCAGCTTAGTTGCTAGCGGTGGGGAAAACATTCAGTACTTC. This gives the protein CASSLVASGGENIQYF.

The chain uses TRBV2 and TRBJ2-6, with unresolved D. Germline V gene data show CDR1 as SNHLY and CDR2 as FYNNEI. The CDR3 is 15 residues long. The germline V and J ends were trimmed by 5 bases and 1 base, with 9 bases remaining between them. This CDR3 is CASSKKSSGANVLTF. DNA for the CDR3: TGTGCCAGCAGTAAAAAATCGTCTGGGGCCAACGTCCTGACTTTC.

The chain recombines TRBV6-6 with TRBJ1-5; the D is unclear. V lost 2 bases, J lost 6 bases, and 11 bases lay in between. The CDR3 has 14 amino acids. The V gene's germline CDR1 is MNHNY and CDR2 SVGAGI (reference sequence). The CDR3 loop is CASSYGSGGQPQHF. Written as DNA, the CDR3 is TGTGCCAGCAGTTACGGTTCAGGAGGTCAGCCCCAGCATTTT.

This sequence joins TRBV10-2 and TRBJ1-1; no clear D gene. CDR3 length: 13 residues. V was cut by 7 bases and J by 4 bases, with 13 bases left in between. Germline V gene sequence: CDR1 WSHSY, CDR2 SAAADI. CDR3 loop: CASTWASGTEAFF. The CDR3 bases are TGCGCCAGCACTTGGGCCTCGGGCACTGAAGCTTTCTTT.

The CDR3 region has the DNA TGTGCCAGCAGCTTAACAGGGGCTGGAGAGACCCAGTACTTC. Translated, it gives CASSLTGAGETQYF. The V gene is TRBV13, the J gene TRBJ2-5; TRBD1 matches 7 bases. V was clipped by 2 bases and J by 4 bases; unmatched bases: 4. The CDR3 extends over 14 amino acids. Germline CDR1 and CDR2: PRHDT and FYEKMQ (reference sequence).

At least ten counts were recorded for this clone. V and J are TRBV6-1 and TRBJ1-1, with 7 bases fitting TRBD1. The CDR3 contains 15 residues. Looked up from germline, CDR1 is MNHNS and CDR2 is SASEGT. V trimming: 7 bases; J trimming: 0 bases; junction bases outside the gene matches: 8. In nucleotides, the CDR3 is TGTGCCAGCACATATCGGACAGGTCTGAACACTGAAGCTTTCTTT. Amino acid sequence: CASTYRTGLNTEAFF.

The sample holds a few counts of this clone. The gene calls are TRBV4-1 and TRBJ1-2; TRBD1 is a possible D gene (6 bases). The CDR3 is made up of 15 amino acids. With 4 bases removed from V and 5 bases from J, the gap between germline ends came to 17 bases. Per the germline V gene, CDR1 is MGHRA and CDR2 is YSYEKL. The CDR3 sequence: CASSPRDTLGYGYTF. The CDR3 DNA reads TGCGCCAGCAGCCCCCGGGACACCCTCGGGTATGGCTACACCTTC.